The clone carrying this TCR beta chain came up once. V lost 2 bases and J 4 bases, leaving 8 bases between the germline ends. The germline V gene encodes CDR1 GTSNPN and CDR2 SVGIG (reference sequence). CDR3 size: 12 residues. This sample was taken from a study of blood T cell repertoires in COVID-19. Study-wide context: Whether acute or convalescent, the COVID-19 samples came from the United States, Italy and Spain.

In the original analysis: How many nucleated cells were present was estimated from reference gene primer amplification. Assay: immunoSEQ multiplex PCR; the TCRdb copy retains only in-frame clones and omits some. The V and J calls and the clone size are those of that table, but D and trimming were determined from the DNA. The table lists roughly 150,000 clones, approximately 92% of them singletons. The sequenced material came from peripheral blood. This TCR derives from an older woman with active COVID-19. V and J are TRBV30 and TRBJ2-5; D possibly corresponds to TRBD1 (6 bases). CDR3 protein: CAWSLDRETQYF. CDR3 in DNA: TGTGCCTGGAGTTTGGACAGAGAGACCCAGTACTTC.